This TCR beta chain was sequenced during a study of T cell repertoires in aging, cancer and after chemotherapy. Study results and limitations: Untreated cancer patients had significantly lower blood TCR diversity than age-matched healthy donors.

This clonotype is labeled as medium-sized. What it binds is unknown. Multiplex touch-down PCR with TRB-A/B primers amplified rearranged V-D-J TRB sequences. TCRdb re-called the multiplex PCR reads through MiXCR, storing one row per CDR3 protein. This table has 3,200 or so distinct CDR3 sequences, about a fifth appearing once. Amplification of TCR beta used genomic DNA extracted from peripheral blood. This CDR3 is built from 13 residues. Germline V gives CDR1 MNHEY, CDR2 SVGEGT. The germline V and J ends were trimmed by 7 bases and 5 bases, with 12 bases remaining between them. The specimen was blood. The clonotype comes from a human donor with a blood cancer. The gene calls are TRBV6-2 or TRBV6-3 and TRBJ1-5; tentative D call: TRBD1 (6 bases). The CDR3 sequence: CASTDSYDQPQHF. The DNA for the CDR3 is TGTGCCAGCACGGACAGCTACGATCAGCCCCAGCATTTT.